Included here is one T cell receptor beta chain sequence, with context. This CDR3 has 14 residues. The V gene lost 8 bases and the J gene lost 4 bases, with 17 bases spanning the gap. Germline-derived CDR1 and CDR2 are MRHNA and SNTAGT. This sample is drawn from a study of long-term antiretroviral therapy in people with HIV. Treatment locations for all participants with HIV were in the United States. The assay, immunoSEQ v3.0, was run at survey level. Using immunoSEQ multiplex PCR, the repertoire was profiled, and TCRdb retains in-frame clones only, with some absent. The sample includes around 35,000 clones, approximately 96% of them seen just once.

This chain joins TRBV6-4 and TRBJ1-1, with D uncertain. The source is a man aged 25-40 years with HIV. This sample comprised unsorted PBMCs, obtained 6.5 to 6.6 years after starting antiretroviral therapy. The CDR3 DNA is TGTGCCAGCGGACCGGGCCCCGGGAGCACTGAAGCTTTCTTT. Protein product: CASGPGPGSTEAFF.